This T cell receptor (beta chain) was sequenced in a study of technical replicates of blood from several donors. V was pared by 2 bases and J by 2 bases, with 4 bases of the junction left unmatched. The V gene's germline CDR1 is SGHNT and CDR2 YYREEE (reference sequence). The CDR3 totals 16 residues. Libraries were prepared by immunoSEQ multiplex PCR; TCRdb keeps only in-frame clonotypes and omits some of them. The sample contains around 72,000 clones, roughly 92% of which appear only once. The TCR was taken from a human donor in good health. Some clones in this sample may be carry-over from other donors' samples. V and J are TRBV5-4 and TRBJ2-3; 11 bases are shared with TRBD2. Sequencing was done on a sample of PBMCs. The CDR3 sequence is CASSFRTSGPTDTQYF. The CDR3 nucleotides read TGTGCCAGCAGCTTCAGGACTAGCGGGCCCACAGATACGCAGTATTTT.